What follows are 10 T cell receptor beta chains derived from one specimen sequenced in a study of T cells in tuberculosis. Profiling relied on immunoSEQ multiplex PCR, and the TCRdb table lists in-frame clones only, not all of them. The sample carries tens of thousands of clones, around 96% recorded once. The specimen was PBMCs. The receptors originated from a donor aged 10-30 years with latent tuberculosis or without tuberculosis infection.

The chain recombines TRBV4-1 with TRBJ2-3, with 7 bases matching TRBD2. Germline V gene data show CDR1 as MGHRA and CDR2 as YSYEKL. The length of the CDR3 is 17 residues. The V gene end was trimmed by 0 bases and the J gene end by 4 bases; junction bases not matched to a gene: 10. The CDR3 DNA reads TGCGCCAGCAGCCAAGATGATTGGTCTAGCGGCGCAGATACGCAGTATTTT. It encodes CASSQDDWSSGADTQYF.

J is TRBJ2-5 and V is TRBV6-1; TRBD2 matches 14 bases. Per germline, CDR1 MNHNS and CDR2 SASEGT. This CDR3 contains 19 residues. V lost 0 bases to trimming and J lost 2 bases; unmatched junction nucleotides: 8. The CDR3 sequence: CASSEARLAGGPRQETQYF. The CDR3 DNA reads TGTGCCAGCAGTGAAGCGCGACTAGCGGGAGGGCCTCGGCAAGAGACCCAGTACTTC.

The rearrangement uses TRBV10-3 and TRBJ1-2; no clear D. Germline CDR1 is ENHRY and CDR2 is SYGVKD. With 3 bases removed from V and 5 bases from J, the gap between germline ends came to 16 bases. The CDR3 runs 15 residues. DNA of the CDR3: TGTGCCATCAGTGATCCCTCGCTTTGGAGGTATGGCTACACCTTC. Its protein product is CAISDPSLWRYGYTF.

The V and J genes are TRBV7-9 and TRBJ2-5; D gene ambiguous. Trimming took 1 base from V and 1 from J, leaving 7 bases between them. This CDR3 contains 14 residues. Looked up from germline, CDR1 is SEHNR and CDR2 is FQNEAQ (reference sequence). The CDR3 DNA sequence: TGTGCCAGCAGCTTAGGACGGAGCCAAGAGACCCAGTACTTC. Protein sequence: CASSLGRSQETQYF.

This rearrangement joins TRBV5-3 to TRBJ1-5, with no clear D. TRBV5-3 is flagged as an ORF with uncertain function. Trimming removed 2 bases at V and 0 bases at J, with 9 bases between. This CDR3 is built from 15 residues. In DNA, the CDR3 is TGTGCCAGAAGCTTTATCAGGTATAGCAATCAGCCCCAGCATTTT. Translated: CARSFIRYSNQPQHF.

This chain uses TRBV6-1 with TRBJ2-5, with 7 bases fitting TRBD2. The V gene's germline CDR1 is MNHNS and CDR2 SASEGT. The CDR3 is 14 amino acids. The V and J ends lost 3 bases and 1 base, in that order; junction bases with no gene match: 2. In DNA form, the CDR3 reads TGTGCCAGCAGTGACTGGGGGGGCCAAGAGACCCAGTACTTC. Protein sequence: CASSDWGGQETQYF.

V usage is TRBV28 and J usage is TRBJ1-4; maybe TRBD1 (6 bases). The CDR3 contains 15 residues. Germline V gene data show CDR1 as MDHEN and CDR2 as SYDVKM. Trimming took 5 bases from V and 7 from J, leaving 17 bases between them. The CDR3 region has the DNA TGTGCCAGCAGTGCGGCAGGGGCGGCGGGTGAAAAACTGTTTTTT. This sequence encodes CASSAAGAAGEKLFF.

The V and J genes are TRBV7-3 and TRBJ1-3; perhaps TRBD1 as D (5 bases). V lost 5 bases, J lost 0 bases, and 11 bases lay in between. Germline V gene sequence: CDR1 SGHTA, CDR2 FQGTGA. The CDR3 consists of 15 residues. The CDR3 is CASSAFQGSGNTIYF. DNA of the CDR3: TGTGCCAGCAGCGCATTTCAGGGCTCTGGAAACACCATATATTTT. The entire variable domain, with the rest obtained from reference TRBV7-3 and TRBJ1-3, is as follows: GAGVSQTPSNKVTEKGKYVELRCDPISGHTALYWYRQSLGQGPEFLIYFQGTGAADDSGLPNDRFFAVRPEGSVSTLKIQRTERGDSAVYLCASSAFQGSGNTIYFGEGSWLTVV.

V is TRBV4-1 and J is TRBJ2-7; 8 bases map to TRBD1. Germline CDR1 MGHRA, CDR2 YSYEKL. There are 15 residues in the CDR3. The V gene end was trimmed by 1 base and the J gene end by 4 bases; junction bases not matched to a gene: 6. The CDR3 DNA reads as TGCGCCAGCAGCCAAGCGAACAGGGGGTCATACGAGCAGTACTTC. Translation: CASSQANRGSYEQYF.

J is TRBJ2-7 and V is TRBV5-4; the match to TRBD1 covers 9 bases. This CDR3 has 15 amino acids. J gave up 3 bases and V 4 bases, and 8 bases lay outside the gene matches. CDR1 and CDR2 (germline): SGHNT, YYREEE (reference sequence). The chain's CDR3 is CASSPPGTGFYEQYF. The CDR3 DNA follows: TGTGCCAGCAGCCCACCCGGGACAGGGTTCTACGAGCAGTACTTC.